This is a list of T cell receptor beta chains from one sample in a study of siplizumab effects on memory and regulatory T cells. Using immunoSEQ multiplex PCR, the repertoire was profiled, and TCRdb retains in-frame clones only, with some absent. The sample yields 5,000 to 6,000 clones, 45% to 50% seen once. Antigens for these TCRs are unknown. Sample: CFSE-low (dividing) CD8+ T cells sorted from an allogeneic mixed lymphocyte reaction. The receptors originated from a human donor in good health; the cells came from an allogeneic mixed lymphocyte reaction. Some clones in this sample may be carry-over from other donors' samples. Both conserved end residues are part of each CDR3. The D gene is left open where the match is weak. Size is omitted from some rows. Given values are once, few, many or a class for expanded clones.

CDR3 length | J gene | D gene | clone size | V gene | CDR3 protein | CDR3 DNA
15 | TRBJ2-2 | . | few | TRBV19 | CASSMLAMGTGELFF | TGTGCCAGTAGTATGCTAGCGATGGGCACCGGGGAGCTGTTTTTT
14 | TRBJ2-1 | . | . | TRBV5-5 | CASSWGMSNNEQFF | TGTGCCAGCAGCTGGGGGATGTCGAACAATGAGCAGTTCTTC
12 | TRBJ2-3 | . | . | TRBV6-6 | CASSHWADTQYF | TGTGCCAGCAGCCATTGGGCAGATACGCAGTATTTT
13 | TRBJ2-7 | . | few | TRBV19 | CASSTGLTYEQYF | TGTGCCAGTAGTACGGGACTTACATACGAGCAGTACTTC
16 | TRBJ2-3 | TRBD1 | . | TRBV29-1 | CSVEFLRDREADTQYF | TGCAGCGTTGAGTTCCTGAGGGACAGGGAGGCAGATACGCAGTATTTT
15 | TRBJ1-5 | . | . | TRBV28 | CASSPGQYSNQPQHF | TGTGCCAGCAGTCCCGGACAGTATAGCAATCAGCCCCAGCATTTT
14 | TRBJ2-2 | . | many | TRBV6-5 | CASSYSQGPGELFF | TGTGCCAGCAGTTACTCGCAGGGTCCCGGGGAGCTGTTTTTT
13 | TRBJ2-2 | . | . | TRBV25-1 | CASSVRGPGELFF | TGTGCCAGCAGTGTCCGAGGCCCCGGGGAGCTGTTTTTT
16 | TRBJ2-1 | TRBD2 | once | TRBV30 | CAWSVRLAGSYNEQFF | TGTGCCTGGAGTGTAAGACTAGCGGGCTCCTACAATGAGCAGTTCTTC
16 | TRBJ2-7 | . | . | TRBV14 | CASSQASRGGPYEQYF | TGTGCCAGCAGCCAAGCCTCGAGGGGTGGACCCTACGAGCAGTACTTC
14 | TRBJ2-7 | . | medium-sized | TRBV27 | CASSPLDSVYEQYF | TGTGCCAGCAGCCCTCTGGACAGTGTCTACGAGCAGTACTTC
14 | TRBJ2-1 | TRBD2 | many | TRBV7-9 | CASSGGLAGVEQFF | TGTGCCAGCAGCGGGGGACTAGCGGGAGTGGAGCAGTTCTTC
16 | TRBJ2-3 | TRBD2 | few | TRBV15 | CATSRDSGSFTDTQYF | TGTGCCACCAGCAGAGATAGCGGGAGCTTCACAGATACGCAGTATTTT
15 | TRBJ2-7 | . | . | TRBV2 | CASSEARLGSYEQYF | TGTGCCAGCAGTGAAGCCCGGCTCGGTTCCTACGAGCAGTACTTC
16 | TRBJ1-6 | . | . | TRBV2 | CASSQEGSSYNSPLHF | TGTGCCAGCAGTCAGGAGGGAAGCTCCTATAATTCACCCCTCCACTTT
15 | TRBJ2-1 | TRBD2 | . | TRBV27 | CASSYGTSGGNEQFF | TGTGCCAGCAGTTACGGGACTAGCGGAGGCAATGAGCAGTTCTTC
12 | TRBJ2-5 | . | . | TRBV18 | CASSPEGETQYF | TGTGCCAGCTCACCTGAGGGAGAGACCCAGTACTTC
13 | TRBJ2-1 | . | . | TRBV28 | CASSIQEYNEQFF | TGTGCCAGCAGCATACAGGAGTACAATGAGCAGTTCTTC
12 | TRBJ1-2 | . | . | TRBV19 | CASSIGGGGYTF | TGTGCCAGTAGTATTGGAGGGGGTGGCTACACCTTC
18 | TRBJ2-2 | . | once | TRBV15 | CATSRDLYGGAVTGELFF | TGTGCCACCAGCAGAGATCTGTACGGGGGAGCGGTGACCGGGGAGCTGTTTTTT
14 | TRBJ2-7 | . | medium-sized | TRBV5-4 | CASRIQGGSYEQYF | TGTGCCAGCCGAATTCAAGGGGGCTCCTACGAGCAGTACTTC
13 | TRBJ1-5 | . | few | TRBV6-5 | CASSYTGTQPQHF | TGTGCCAGCAGTTACACAGGAACTCAGCCCCAGCATTTT
14 | TRBJ2-7 | . | . | TRBV6-5 | CASSYRTESNEQYF | TGTGCCAGCAGTTACCGGACAGAATCCAACGAGCAGTACTTC
15 | TRBJ2-5 | . | . | TRBV15 | CATSRDWPSGETQYF | TGTGCCACCAGCAGAGATTGGCCCTCCGGGGAGACCCAGTACTTC
14 | TRBJ2-1 | . | . | TRBV27 | CASSLWAGQNEQFF | TGTGCCAGCAGTTTATGGGCAGGTCAAAATGAGCAGTTCTTC
15 | TRBJ1-5 | . | . | TRBV11-3 | CASSLTTASYQPQHF | TGTGCCAGCAGCTTGACTACAGCGAGTTACCAGCCCCAGCATTTT
16 | TRBJ2-5 | TRBD1 | . | TRBV7-3 | CASSLGTGGLQETQYF | TGTGCCAGCAGCTTAGGTACAGGGGGCCTACAAGAGACCCAGTACTTC
14 | TRBJ2-7 | TRBD1 | . | TRBV4-1 | CASSLGTGSYEQYF | TGCGCCAGCAGCCTTGGGACAGGTAGTTACGAGCAGTACTTC
18 | TRBJ1-5 | . | . | TRBV4-1 | CASSQDILGRASNQPQHF | TGCGCCAGCAGCCAAGATATTTTAGGCAGGGCCTCTAATCAGCCCCAGCATTTT
12 | TRBJ2-7 | . | . | TRBV10-2 | CASSEASVFRSF | TGCGCCAGCAGTGAGGCGAGCGTATTTCGGTCCTTC
14 | TRBJ2-7 | . | . | TRBV7-6 | CASSSRETDYEQYF | TGTGCCAGCAGCTCAAGAGAGACTGACTACGAGCAGTACTTC
14 | TRBJ2-7 | . | few | TRBV5-1 | CASSLGQATYEQYF | TGCGCCAGCAGCTTGGGACAGGCGACCTACGAGCAGTACTTC
15 | TRBJ2-1 | TRBD2 | . | TRBV4-1 | CASSQGEREGYEQFF | TGCGCCAGCAGCCAAGGTGAGCGGGAGGGTTATGAGCAGTTCTTC